The rows below give T cell receptor beta chains drawn from one sample of a study of OX40 agonist ivuxolimab in advanced cancers. TCRdb's table, derived via immunoSEQ multiplex PCR, lists solely in-frame clones and lacks some. This repertoire shows roughly 98,000 clones, around 85% found once; its top ten account for more than 1.1%. The sequenced sample was CD4+ or CD8+ T cells sorted from blood, obtained in a trial of the OX40 agonist ivuxolimab. The receptor set was obtained from an adult with an advanced solid tumor such as melanoma, head and neck, liver or kidney cancer. Each CDR3 is given with its conserved first and last residue. D genes are given only for firm matches. Size tells how often a clone was seen (once, few, many) or the class of an expanded clone, and some rows leave it out.

abundance	v_gene	d_gene	j_gene	CDR3aa	CDR3nt
.	TRBV6-6	.	TRBJ2-7	CASSWDKDYEQYF	TGTGCCAGCAGCTGGGACAAGGACTACGAGCAGTACTTC
once	TRBV5-1	TRBD2	TRBJ2-3	CASSLVPAGDVTDTQYF	TGCGCCAGCAGCTTGGTACCAGCGGGAGATGTGACAGATACGCAGTATTTT
.	TRBV6-5	TRBD1	TRBJ1-2	CASSPGQGANYGYTF	TGTGCCAGCAGCCCGGGACAGGGGGCTAACTATGGCTACACCTTC
once	TRBV11-3	.	TRBJ2-1	CASSRRLGSYNEQFF	TGTGCCAGCAGCCGTAGACTGGGCTCCTACAATGAGCAGTTCTTC
.	TRBV7-2	TRBD1	TRBJ1-6	CASSSRQGGNSPLHF	TGTGCCAGCAGCTCTCGACAGGGAGGAAATTCACCCCTCCACTTT
.	TRBV18	TRBD1	TRBJ1-5	CASSQGAGQPQHF	TGTGCCAGCTCACAGGGGGCAGGTCAGCCCCAGCATTTT
.	TRBV5-1	.	TRBJ2-7	CASSISAGGREQYF	TGCGCCAGCAGCATTAGTGCAGGGGGGAGAGAGCAGTACTTC
.	TRBV7-8	TRBD2	TRBJ2-2	CASNIPPGGMNTGELFF	TGTGCCAGCAACATCCCCCCGGGAGGGATGAACACCGGGGAGCTGTTTTTT
.	TRBV6-5	TRBD2	TRBJ2-7	CASRFTSGDTYEQYF	TGTGCCAGCAGATTTACTAGCGGGGATACCTACGAGCAGTACTTC
.	TRBV5-1	TRBD1	TRBJ2-5	CASSLHRQGFPQETQYF	TGCGCCAGCAGCTTACACCGACAGGGTTTCCCACAAGAGACCCAGTACTTC
once	TRBV27	.	TRBJ1-2	CASSLLRQATNYGYTF	TGTGCCAGCAGTTTATTACGTCAGGCTACGAACTATGGCTACACCTTC
.	TRBV18	TRBD2	TRBJ2-7	CASSPEAGGIYEQYF	TGTGCCAGCTCACCAGAAGCGGGAGGGATCTACGAGCAGTACTTC
medium-sized	TRBV2	TRBD1	TRBJ1-1	CASSGQGRVSEAFF	TGTGCCAGCAGTGGACAGGGAAGGGTCTCTGAAGCTTTCTTT
few	TRBV6-1	.	TRBJ1-1	CASTLDRRTTEAFF	TGTGCCAGCACCCTTGACCGAAGAACAACTGAAGCTTTCTTT
.	TRBV6-5	.	TRBJ2-7	CASSYPASYEQYF	TGTGCCAGCAGTTACCCCGCCTCGTACGAGCAGTACTTC
.	TRBV4-2	TRBD2	TRBJ2-1	CASSQGLAGWEVGPDEQFF	TGTGCCAGCAGCCAAGGACTAGCGGGATGGGAAGTCGGGCCCGATGAGCAGTTCTTC
.	TRBV12-5	.	TRBJ1-6	CASQESGNSPLHF	TGTGCTAGTCAAGAAAGTGGGAATTCACCCCTCCACTTT
.	TRBV5-4	.	TRBJ2-3	CASSRGPREADTQYF	TGTGCCAGCAGCAGGGGACCCCGAGAGGCAGATACGCAGTATTTT
.	TRBV7-3	.	TRBJ1-1	CASSLERGTEAFF	TGTGCCAGCAGCTTAGAGAGGGGCACTGAAGCTTTCTTT
.	TRBV5-4	.	TRBJ2-3	CASSSSPFAPSTDTQYF	TGTGCCAGCAGCTCTTCCCCCTTTGCCCCTAGCACAGATACGCAGTATTTT
.	TRBV6-5	.	TRBJ1-2	CASSYSTGGGYTF	TGTGCCAGCAGTTACTCGACAGGCGGGGGCTACACCTTC
few	TRBV19	.	TRBJ2-3	CASSIRVATDTQYF	TGTGCCAGTAGTATAAGGGTAGCGACAGATACGCAGTATTTT
.	TRBV5-4	.	TRBJ2-7	CASSPAFGRGYEQYF	TGTGCCAGCAGCCCTGCCTTTGGGAGAGGCTACGAGCAGTACTTC
.	TRBV11-2	TRBD2	TRBJ2-7	CASSFQSSGIRHEQYF	TGTGCCAGCAGCTTCCAATCTAGCGGGATTAGACACGAGCAGTACTTC
.	TRBV7-9	TRBD1	TRBJ2-7	CASGAGTGDYEQYF	TGTGCCAGCGGGGCCGGGACAGGGGATTACGAGCAGTACTTC